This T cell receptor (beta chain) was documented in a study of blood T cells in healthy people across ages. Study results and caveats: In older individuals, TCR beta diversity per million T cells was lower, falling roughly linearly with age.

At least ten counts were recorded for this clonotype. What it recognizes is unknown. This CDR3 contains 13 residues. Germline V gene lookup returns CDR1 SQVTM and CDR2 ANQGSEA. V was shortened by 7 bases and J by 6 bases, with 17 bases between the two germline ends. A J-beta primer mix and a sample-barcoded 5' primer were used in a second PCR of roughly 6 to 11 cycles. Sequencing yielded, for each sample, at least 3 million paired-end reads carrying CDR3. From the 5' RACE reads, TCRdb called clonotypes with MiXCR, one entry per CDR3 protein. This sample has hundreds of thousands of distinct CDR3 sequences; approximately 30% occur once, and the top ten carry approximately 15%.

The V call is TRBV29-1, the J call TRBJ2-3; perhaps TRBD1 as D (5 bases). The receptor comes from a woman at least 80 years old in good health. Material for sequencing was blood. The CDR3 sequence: CSADRGEVDTQYF. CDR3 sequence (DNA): TGCAGCGCAGATAGGGGCGAGGTGGATACGCAGTATTTT.